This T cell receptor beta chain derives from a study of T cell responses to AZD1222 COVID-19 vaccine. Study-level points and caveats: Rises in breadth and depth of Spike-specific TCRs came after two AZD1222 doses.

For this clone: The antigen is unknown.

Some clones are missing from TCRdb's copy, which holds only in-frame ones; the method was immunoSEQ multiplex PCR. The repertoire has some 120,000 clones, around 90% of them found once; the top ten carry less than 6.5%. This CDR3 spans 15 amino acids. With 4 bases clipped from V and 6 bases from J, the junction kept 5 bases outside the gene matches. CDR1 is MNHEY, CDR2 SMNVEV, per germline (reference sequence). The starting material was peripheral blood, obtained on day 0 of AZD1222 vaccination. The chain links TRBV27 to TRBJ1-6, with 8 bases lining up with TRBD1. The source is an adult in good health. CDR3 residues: CASSSPGQANSPLHF. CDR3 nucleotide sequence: TGTGCCAGCAGTTCGCCGGGACAGGCTAATTCACCCCTCCACTTT.